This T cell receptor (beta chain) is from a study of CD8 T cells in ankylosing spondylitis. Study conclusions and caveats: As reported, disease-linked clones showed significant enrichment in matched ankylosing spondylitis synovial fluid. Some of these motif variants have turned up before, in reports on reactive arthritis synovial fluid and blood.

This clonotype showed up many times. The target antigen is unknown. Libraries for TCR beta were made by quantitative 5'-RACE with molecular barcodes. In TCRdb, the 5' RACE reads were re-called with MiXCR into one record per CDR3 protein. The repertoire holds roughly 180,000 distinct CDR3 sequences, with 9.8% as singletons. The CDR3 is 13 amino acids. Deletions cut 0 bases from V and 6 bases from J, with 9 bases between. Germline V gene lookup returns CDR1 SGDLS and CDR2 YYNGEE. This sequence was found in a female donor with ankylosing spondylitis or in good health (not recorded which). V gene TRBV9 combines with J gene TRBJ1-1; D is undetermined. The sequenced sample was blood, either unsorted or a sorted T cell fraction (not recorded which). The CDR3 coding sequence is TGTGCCAGCAGCGTAGGAGGTTCGGCTGAAGCTTTCTTT. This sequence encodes CASSVGGSAEAFF. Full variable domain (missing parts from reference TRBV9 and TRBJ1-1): DSGVTQTPKHLITATGQRVTLRCSPRSGDLSVYWYQQSLDQGLQFLIQYYNGEERAKGNILERFSAQQFPDLHSELNLSSLELGDSALYFCASSVGGSAEAFFGQGTRLTVV.